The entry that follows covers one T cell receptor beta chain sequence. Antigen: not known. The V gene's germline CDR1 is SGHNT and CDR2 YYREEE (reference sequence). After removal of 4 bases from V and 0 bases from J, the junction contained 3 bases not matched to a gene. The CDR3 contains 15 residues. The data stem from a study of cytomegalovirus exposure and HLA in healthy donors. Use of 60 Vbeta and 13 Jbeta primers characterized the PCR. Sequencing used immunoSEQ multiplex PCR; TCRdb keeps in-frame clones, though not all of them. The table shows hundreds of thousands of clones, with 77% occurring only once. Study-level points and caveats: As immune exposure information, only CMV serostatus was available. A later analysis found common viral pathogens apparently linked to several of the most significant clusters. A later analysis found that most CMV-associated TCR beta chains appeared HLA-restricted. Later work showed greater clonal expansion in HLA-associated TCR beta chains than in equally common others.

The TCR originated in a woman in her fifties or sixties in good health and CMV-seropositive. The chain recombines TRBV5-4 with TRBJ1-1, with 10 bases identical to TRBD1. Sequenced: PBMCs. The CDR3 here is CASSGTGDLNTEAFF. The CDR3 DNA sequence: TGTGCCAGCAGCGGGACAGGGGATTTGAACACTGAAGCTTTCTTT.